The rows below give T cell receptor beta chains drawn from one sample of a study of radiotherapy plus CTLA-4 blockade in lung cancer. Profiled with immunoSEQ multiplex PCR; TCRdb holds only in-frame clones, not every one. The sample lists some 73,000 clones; about four fifths were seen once. Material: peripheral blood, obtained from a patient treated with radiotherapy plus ipilimumab. These receptors were taken from a human donor with non-small cell lung cancer who had stable disease on radiotherapy plus ipilimumab. The CDR3 runs from the conserved cysteine through the conserved F or W. The order of the fields is V gene, D gene, clone size, J gene, CDR3 DNA, CDR3 protein. The D gene is left open where the match is weak. Expanded clones get a size class; other rows say once, few or many, or leave the size out.

TRBV4-1,TRBD2,-,TRBJ2-5,TGCGCCAGCAGCCAAGAATTTGGGCTAGCGGGACAAGAGACCCAGTACTTC,CASSQEFGLAGQETQYF
TRBV6-5,-,-,TRBJ1-4,TGTGCCAGCAGCCCCGATCGGGGGTCTGGAAAACTGTTTTTT,CASSPDRGSGKLFF
TRBV30,-,-,TRBJ1-6,TGTGCCTTACTTGAGAGGGGACAATTCAATTCACCCCTCCACTTT,CALLERGQFNSPLHF
TRBV5-1,-,-,TRBJ2-3,TGCGCCAGCAGCACGGGACACTTGATAACAGATACGCAGTATTTT,CASSTGHLITDTQYF
TRBV11-1,TRBD2,-,TRBJ2-5,TGTGCCAGCAGCTTAATGCGGGGGTCATGGGAGACCCAGTACTTC,CASSLMRGSWETQYF
TRBV14,-,-,TRBJ2-1,TGTGCCAGCAGGACTCCTAGCGAGAGCTCCTACAATGAGCAGTTCTTC,CASRTPSESSYNEQFF
TRBV27,-,once,TRBJ2-3,TGTGCCAGCAGGTTAGGGTCTAGGTTGAACCCAGATACGCAGTATTTT,CASRLGSRLNPDTQYF
TRBV2,-,-,TRBJ2-1,TGTGCCAGCAGTGAAGGGACTACGACTGAGCAGTTCTTC,CASSEGTTTEQFF
TRBV10-3,-,-,TRBJ2-1,TGTGCCATCAGTGAGTCGGCGGGGGCAAATGAGCAGTTCTTC,CAISESAGANEQFF
TRBV7-9,-,-,TRBJ2-7,TGTGCCAGCAGCTTGGCTAGCCAACCCGAGCAGTACTTC,CASSLASQPEQYF
TRBV30,-,-,TRBJ2-5,TGTGCCTGGAAGGCTAGCAGGGAGACCCAGTACTTC,CAWKASRETQYF
TRBV7-9,TRBD2,once,TRBJ2-2,TGTGCCAGCAGCTTCGGACTAGCGGAAAACACCGGGGAGCTGTTTTTT,CASSFGLAENTGELFF
TRBV9,TRBD1,once,TRBJ1-2,TGTGCCAGCAGCCCACGTCCACAGGGGGAAAACTATGGCTACACCTTC,CASSPRPQGENYGYTF
TRBV6-6,-,-,TRBJ1-5,TGTGCCAGCACCGACGGATTACGGTATAGCAATCAGCCCCAGCATTTT,CASTDGLRYSNQPQHF
TRBV30,TRBD1,-,TRBJ1-6,TGTGCCTGGAGTGTGTTAGGGGACAGGGGAGGCCGCTCACCCCTCCACTTT,CAWSVLGDRGGRSPLHF
TRBV4-1,-,-,TRBJ2-3,TGCGCCAGCAGCCAAGATTTAGCGGCCCTTGCGCAGTATTTT,CASSQDLAALAQYF
TRBV18,-,-,TRBJ2-1,TGTGCCAGCTCACCAGGCCAGGCTTCCCTACTCTACAATGAGCAGTTCTTC,CASSPGQASLLYNEQFF
TRBV15,-,-,TRBJ1-6,TGTGCCACCAGCAGAGAGGGCCAGGGGCGTTCACCCCTCCACTTT,CATSREGQGRSPLHF
TRBV2,-,-,TRBJ1-5,TGTGCCAGCAGTGAAGCGAGGGCCAATCAGCCCCAGCATTTT,CASSEARANQPQHF
TRBV19,TRBD1,few,TRBJ2-7,TGTGCCAGTAGTCTACAGGGGGTGGCTGGCGAGCAGTACTTC,CASSLQGVAGEQYF
TRBV2,-,-,TRBJ1-3,TGTGCCAGCAGTGAATGGGGGAGTGGAAACACCATATATTTT,CASSEWGSGNTIYF
TRBV28,-,-,TRBJ2-7,TGTGCCAGCAGTCCACCCCTGGGCGGGGTCCAGTACTTC,CASSPPLGGVQYF
TRBV13,TRBD2,-,TRBJ2-3,TGTGCCAGCAGCTCTGCTAGCGGGGGAGCTAGCACAGATACGCAGTATTTT,CASSSASGGASTDTQYF
TRBV4-2,-,-,TRBJ2-7,TGTGCCAGCAGCCATCCGCCCGTCCCTGGGTCCTACGAGCAGTACTTC,CASSHPPVPGSYEQYF
TRBV5-6,-,-,TRBJ1-5,TGTGCCAGCAGCCTTGGGCGGTATAGCAATCAGCCCCAGCATTTT,CASSLGRYSNQPQHF
TRBV11-1,TRBD1,-,TRBJ2-7,TGTGCCAGCAGCTTAGAGGGACAGGCTAGCGACGAGCAGTACTTC,CASSLEGQASDEQYF
TRBV29-1,-,-,TRBJ2-7,TGCAGCGTTGGGCCAGGGACTTACGAGCAGTACTTC,CSVGPGTYEQYF
TRBV28,TRBD2,-,TRBJ2-2,TGTGCCAGCAGTTTACCTAGCGGGAACACCGGGGAGCTGTTTTTT,CASSLPSGNTGELFF
TRBV14,TRBD2,-,TRBJ2-7,TGTGCCAGCAGCCAAGAGGGGCGGGCGGGAGTTCCCTACGAGCAGTACTTC,CASSQEGRAGVPYEQYF
TRBV7-7,-,-,TRBJ1-4,TGTGCCAGCCAAAGGTCCTTTAATGAAAAACTGTTTTTT,CASQRSFNEKLFF
TRBV28,-,-,TRBJ2-1,TGTGCCAGCAGTTTAGGAGGACCCTACAATGAGCAGTTCTTC,CASSLGGPYNEQFF
TRBV2,-,-,TRBJ2-2,TGTGCCAGCAGCCAGGGAGGCACCGGGGAGCTGTTTTTT,CASSQGGTGELFF
TRBV25-1,-,-,TRBJ2-5,TGTGCCAGCAGTGATAACACTGGGGGGCAAGAGACCCAGTACTTC,CASSDNTGGQETQYF
TRBV5-1,-,-,TRBJ1-2,TGCGCCAGCAGCCGGGGGTCGCAGTCTAACTATGGCTACACCTTC,CASSRGSQSNYGYTF
TRBV4-1,TRBD2,-,TRBJ2-2,TGCGCCAGCAGCCAGGGAGCGGGGGCCCGGTCCGGGGAGCTGTTTTTT,CASSQGAGARSGELFF
TRBV19,-,few,TRBJ1-5,TGTGCCAGCGTTCGCGCGGGCCCCAATCAGCCCCAGCATTTT,CASVRAGPNQPQHF
TRBV16,-,-,TRBJ1-1,TGTGCCAGCAGCCAACCAACAACCACTGAAGCTTTCTTT,CASSQPTTTEAFF
TRBV6-5,TRBD2,-,TRBJ2-7,TGTGCCAGCAGTTCAACCGGGACTAGCGGTTACGAGCAGTACTTC,CASSSTGTSGYEQYF
TRBV7-9,-,-,TRBJ2-1,TGTGCCAGCACCCCACGGTTAACTACCTACAATGAGCAGTTCTTC,CASTPRLTTYNEQFF
TRBV2,TRBD2,-,TRBJ2-1,TGTGCCAGCAGTGAAGGCGCGGGAGGGTACAATGAGCAGTTCTTC,CASSEGAGGYNEQFF
TRBV5-1,-,-,TRBJ1-1,TGCGCCAGCAGCTTAGGGGTTTCGAACACTGAAGCTTTCTTT,CASSLGVSNTEAFF
TRBV28,-,-,TRBJ2-2,TGTGCCAGCAGCATTTCGGGGGTCGAAGGGGAGCTGTTTTTT,CASSISGVEGELFF
TRBV29-1,-,-,TRBJ2-5,TGCAGCGTTGACGCAAGGGCACAAGAGACCCAGTACTTC,CSVDARAQETQYF
TRBV5-1,TRBD1,-,TRBJ2-2,TGCGCCAGCAGCTCAACGGACAGGGGGTTTACCGGGGAGCTGTTTTTT,CASSSTDRGFTGELFF
TRBV25-1,TRBD1,-,TRBJ1-1,TGTGCCAGCAGTGTGACAGGGATGAACACTGAAGCTTTCTTT,CASSVTGMNTEAFF
TRBV10-3,-,-,TRBJ2-3,TGTGCCATCAGTGAGGACAGGTCGCCCCCCACAGATACGCAGTATTTT,CAISEDRSPPTDTQYF
TRBV6-1,-,once,TRBJ2-7,TGTGCCAGCAGCGTGGGCGGTAACTCCTACGAGCAGTACTTC,CASSVGGNSYEQYF
TRBV5-1,TRBD1,-,TRBJ2-1,TGCGCCAGCAGCTTGGGGGACAGGCAAGACAATGAGCAGTTCTTC,CASSLGDRQDNEQFF
TRBV5-4,TRBD2,-,TRBJ2-5,TGTGCCAGCAGACGCACTAGCGCGGGGCAAGAGACCCAGTACTTC,CASRRTSAGQETQYF
TRBV5-1,TRBD2,-,TRBJ2-2,TGCGCCAGCAGCCCCGGACTAGCGGTGAACACCGGGGAGCTGTTTTTT,CASSPGLAVNTGELFF
TRBV7-2,TRBD1,-,TRBJ2-4,TGTGCCAGCAGCGTCCGGGACAGGGTCGACAAAAACATTCAGTACTTC,CASSVRDRVDKNIQYF
TRBV15,-,-,TRBJ1-2,TGTGCCACCAGCAGAGATAGGGTCCCTACTGGCTACACCTTC,CATSRDRVPTGYTF
TRBV11-2,-,few,TRBJ1-5,TGTGCCAGCAGCCCCGATTTCGGCAGCAATCAGCCCCAGCATTTT,CASSPDFGSNQPQHF
TRBV6-1,-,-,TRBJ1-2,TGTGCCAGCAGTGTTGCCGGGAGCTATGGCTACACCTTC,CASSVAGSYGYTF
TRBV2,TRBD2,once,TRBJ2-3,TGTGCCAGCAGTGCTTTAGCGGGGGGGGGCACAGATACGCAGTATTTT,CASSALAGGGTDTQYF
TRBV5-1,-,-,TRBJ2-7,TGCGCCAGCAGCTTGGCAGGGGACAATGCCTACGAGCAGTACTTC,CASSLAGDNAYEQYF
TRBV6-5,TRBD1,-,TRBJ1-1,TGTGCCAGCAGTTACCAGGGGGCGGACACTGAAGCTTTCTTT,CASSYQGADTEAFF